The entry below describes one T cell receptor beta chain. With V trimmed by 5 bases and J by 9 bases, 4 bases remained unmatched. The CDR3 runs to 14 residues. Germline V gene lookup returns CDR1 MDHEN and CDR2 SYDVKM. Participants' own reports of clinical history determined their cohort assignment. Cohort 3 recovery required two negative PCRs, clearance, or symptom resolution. This sample is drawn from a study of blood T cell repertoires in COVID-19. The wider study: The United States, Italy and Spain supplied acute and convalescent COVID-19 samples. From T cells, B-cell-depleted T cells, or PBMCs came the material, which was cDNA or gDNA.

Measured with immunoSEQ multiplex PCR; TCRdb has only the in-frame clones, and not every one. The sample yields fewer than 400,000 clones, 89% seen once. The V and J genes are TRBV28 and TRBJ1-6; 10 nucleotides align to TRBD1. The sample taken for sequencing was PBMCs or T cells enriched from blood (not recorded which). This clonotype originated in a woman in her 30s who had recovered from COVID-19. CDR3 nucleotides: TGTGCCAGCAGTAGGGACAGGGGATCTTCACCCCTCCACTTT. As protein: CASSRDRGSSPLHF.